The next 30 T cell receptor beta chains were all read from a single sample in a study of technical replicates of blood from a few donors (dated by TCRdb to the late 2010s). The library relied on the immunoSEQ multiplex PCR assay. TCRdb took over this immuneACCESS table, retaining in-frame rearrangements with V and J assigned. Such tables are incomplete; in checked studies, under half of the missing clones stem from an unresolved V gene, and the remainder is unexplained. Present in this sample are around 68,000 clones, roughly 91% of which were seen just once. Clones ranked in the top ten supply under 0.4% of the sample. Material: T cells isolated from PBMCs. The receptors stem from a human donor in good health. Some clones in this sample may be carry-over from other donors' samples.

V is TRBV21-1 and J is TRBJ2-7; the tabulated D call, TRBD2, remains unverified against the DNA. TRBV21-1 is a listed pseudogene. This CDR3 has 14 residues. CDR3 protein: CASSSTGSSYEQYF. The CDR3 region has the DNA TGTGCCAGCAGCTCCACCGGGTCCTCCTACGAGCAGTACTTC.

The chain has TRBV19 and TRBJ2-7; 10 positions match TRBD2. The CDR3 totals 15 residues. Trimming took 1 base from V and 3 from J; bases not matched to a gene: 3. CDR1 is LNHDA and CDR2 is SQIVND in the germline V gene (reference sequence). This CDR3 is CASSIATSGHYEQYF. CDR3 DNA sequence: TGTGCCAGTAGTATAGCGACTAGCGGGCACTACGAGCAGTACTTC.

The rearrangement joins TRBV7-9 to TRBJ2-6, with TRBD2 identical over 7 bases. This CDR3 spans 15 amino acids. In germline, CDR1 is SEHNR, CDR2 FQNEAQ (reference sequence). J gave up 3 bases and V 5 bases, and 4 bases lay outside the gene matches. The CDR3 sequence: CASSGRGSGANVLTF. CDR3 DNA: TGTGCCAGCAGCGGGCGGGGGAGTGGGGCCAACGTCCTGACTTTC.

This chain joins TRBV7-8 and TRBJ2-7; 12 bases are a match to TRBD2. CDR3 length: 16 amino acids. CDR1 and CDR2 from the germline V gene are SGHVS and FQNEAQ. V gave up 4 bases and J gave up 5 bases; unmatched junction bases: 9. CDR3: CASSSRLAGERNEQYF. Here the CDR3 DNA reads TGTGCCAGCAGCTCAAGACTAGCGGGGGAGAGGAACGAGCAGTACTTC. The full variable domain, its missing parts supplied by reference TRBV7-8 and TRBJ2-7, is GAGVSQSPRYKVAKRGQDVALRCDPISGHVSLFWYQQALGQGPEFLTYFQNEAQLDKSGLPSDRFFAERPEGSVSTLKIQRTQQEDSAVYLCASSSRLAGERNEQYFGPGTRLTVT.

The chain combines TRBV5-6 with TRBJ1-5, with D perhaps matching TRBD1 (6 bases). The V gene's germline CDR1 is SGHDT and CDR2 YYEEEE. The CDR3 sequence is 15 residues long. The V end lost 3 bases, the J end lost 1 base, and 11 bases lay between the germline ends. The CDR3 nucleotides read TGTGCCAGCAGCTCGGGACAAAGAAGCAATCAGCCCCAGCATTTT. Its protein product is CASSSGQRSNQPQHF.

The chain uses TRBV10-3 and TRBJ2-7; TRBD1 agrees at 7 bases. The CDR3 covers 13 residues. Germline values: CDR1 ENHRY, CDR2 SYGVKD. Unmatched junction bases numbered 5, after V lost 6 bases and J lost 3 bases. DNA of the CDR3: TGTGCCATCAGCGGACAGGATTACTACGAGCAGTACTTC. It codes for CAISGQDYYEQYF.

The chain combines TRBV5-4 with TRBJ2-7; 8 nucleotides line up with TRBD2. Germline V CDR1 and CDR2: SGHNT, YYREEE (reference sequence). There are 14 residues in the CDR3. Trimming took 4 bases from V and 4 from J; bases not matched to a gene: 7. This CDR3 reads CASSNGLAPYEQYF. The CDR3 nucleotides are TGTGCCAGCAGCAACGGACTAGCTCCATACGAGCAGTACTTC. Filled out from reference TRBV5-4 and TRBJ2-7, the complete variable domain reads ETGVTQSPTHLIKTRGQQVTLRCSSQSGHNTVSWYQQALGQGPQFIFQYYREEENGRGNFPPRFSGLQFPNYSSELNVNALELDDSALYLCASSNGLAPYEQYFGPGTRLTVT.

CDR3 loop: CASSIDRGIQPQHF. CDR3 nucleotide sequence: TGTGCCAGTAGCATCGACAGGGGGATCCAGCCCCAGCATTTT. V is TRBV19 and J is TRBJ1-5; 9 nucleotides agree with TRBD1. This CDR3 contains 14 residues. V was clipped by 6 bases and J by 7 bases; unmatched bases: 7. CDR1 is LNHDA, CDR2 SQIVND, per germline (reference sequence).

This clone was seen only once. V usage is TRBV4-1 and J usage is TRBJ1-4; TRBD1 aligns across 7 bases. There are 14 residues in the CDR3. J lost 6 bases, V lost 7 bases, and 8 bases had no gene match. Germline V gives CDR1 MGHRA, CDR2 YSYEKL. The CDR3 DNA reads as TGCGCCAGCAACCTCGGGACAGATTATGAAAAACTGTTTTTT. Translating gives CASNLGTDYEKLFF.

The rearrangement links TRBV10-2 to TRBJ1-2; TRBD1 is a possible D gene (5 bases). The CDR3 totals 14 residues. Trimming took off 3 bases at V and 3 bases at J, with 11 bases between the two ends. Germline V gene lookup returns CDR1 WSHSY and CDR2 SAAADI. CDR3: CASSDRVSDYGYTF. In DNA form, the CDR3 reads TGCGCCAGCAGTGACAGGGTTTCTGACTATGGCTACACCTTC.

The J gene is TRBJ2-3, the V gene TRBV19; 9 bases are shared with TRBD1. Germline CDR1 is LNHDA and CDR2 is SQIVND (reference sequence). V lost 6 bases, J lost 6 bases, and 7 bases stayed unmatched. The CDR3 loop spans 14 amino acids. CDR3 sequence (DNA): TGTGCCAGTAGCAAGGGGGACAGGGCGGATACGCAGTATTTT. Translated: CASSKGDRADTQYF.

This chain joins TRBV11-2 and TRBJ1-4; maybe TRBD1 (5 bases). There are 16 residues in the CDR3. V was pared by 6 bases and J by 6 bases, with 20 bases between. Germline V CDR1 and CDR2: SGHAT, FQNNGV. CDR3 amino acids: CASSLITGGGDEKLFF. CDR3 in DNA: TGTGCCAGCAGTTTGATAACCGGGGGTGGCGATGAAAAACTGTTTTTT.

V usage is TRBV28 and J usage is TRBJ2-2, with 7 nucleotides matching TRBD2. The germline V gene encodes CDR1 MDHEN and CDR2 SYDVKM. V shed 5 bases and J 3 bases; nucleotides not matched to a gene: 3. This CDR3 spans 14 amino acids. CDR3 nucleotides: TGTGCCAGCAGTACAGCGGGATACACCGGGGAGCTGTTTTTT. Amino acid sequence: CASSTAGYTGELFF.

The CDR3 spells CSVDYSGSSNEQFF. The DNA for the CDR3 is TGCAGCGTTGACTACAGTGGGAGCTCCAATGAGCAGTTCTTC. The rearrangement joins TRBV29-1 to TRBJ2-1; tentatively, D is TRBD2 (5 bases). The germline V gene has CDR1 SQVTM and CDR2 ANQGSEA. The V and J ends lost 3 bases and 6 bases respectively, with 15 bases between them. The CDR3 length is 14 residues.

The chain has TRBV6-5 and TRBJ2-2, with 8 nucleotides matching TRBD1. Germline V gene data show CDR1 as MNHEY and CDR2 as SVGAGI. With 2 bases clipped from V and 8 bases from J, the junction kept 7 bases outside the gene matches. This CDR3 has 15 amino acids. CDR3 nucleotide sequence: TGTGCCAGCAGTTACCCGGACAGGGCGGGAGGGGAGCTGTTTTTT. Protein: CASSYPDRAGGELFF.

The V gene is TRBV4-1, the J gene TRBJ2-5; 8 bases align to TRBD2. This CDR3 spans 14 amino acids. V shed 5 bases and J 4 bases; nucleotides not matched to a gene: 6. Germline CDR1 is MGHRA and CDR2 is YSYEKL. The CDR3 coding sequence is TGCGCCAGCAGCGCGAGCGGGGGTGGAGAGACCCAGTACTTC. Its translation is CASSASGGGETQYF.

This clone was seen only once. The rearrangement uses TRBV4-1 and TRBJ2-1; 8 nucleotides match TRBD1. Germline loops: CDR1 MGHRA, CDR2 YSYEKL. The CDR3 consists of 16 residues. The V gene end was trimmed by 2 bases and the J gene end by 4 bases; junction bases not matched to a gene: 7. CDR3 residues: CASSQFSGQEYNEQFF. CDR3 DNA sequence: TGCGCCAGCAGCCAATTTTCGGGACAGGAGTACAATGAGCAGTTCTTC.

The chain couples TRBV19 to TRBJ1-5; 7 nucleotides align to TRBD1. Germline CDR1 LNHDA, CDR2 SQIVND (reference sequence). V lost 8 bases and J lost 5; bases outside the gene matches: 6. This CDR3 has 13 residues. CDR3 DNA sequence: TGTGCCAGTTCCACAGGGGTAGATCAGCCCCAGCATTTT. This gives the protein CASSTGVDQPQHF.

The sample holds one count of this clone. The rearrangement joins TRBV7-8 to TRBJ2-7, with 8 nucleotides matching TRBD1. Germline V gene data show CDR1 as SGHVS and CDR2 as FQNEAQ. The CDR3 runs 15 residues. With V trimmed by 5 bases and J by 3 bases, 9 bases remained unmatched. CDR3 sequence: CASSPWDRTYYEQYF. The CDR3 region has the DNA TGTGCCAGCAGCCCGTGGGACAGGACCTACTACGAGCAGTACTTC.

This chain connects TRBV21-1 to TRBJ2-1; TRBD1 reflects the table's D call only, with no check against the DNA. TRBV21-1 corresponds to a pseudogene. This CDR3 has 11 amino acids. This chain's CDR3 is CASNPQGMEFF. In DNA form, the CDR3 reads TGTGCCAGCAACCCACAGGGGATGGAGTTCTTC.

This chain's CDR3 is CASTFGLAGPGYEQYF. The CDR3 DNA reads TGTGCCAGCACCTTCGGGCTAGCGGGACCGGGCTACGAGCAGTACTTC. The genes are TRBV2 and TRBJ2-7, with 9 bases matching TRBD2. Germline loops: CDR1 SNHLY, CDR2 FYNNEI. Germline trimming cut 7 bases from V and 3 bases from J; bases unmatched to any gene: 13. The CDR3 covers 16 residues.

The chain joins TRBV7-8 to TRBJ1-5, with TRBD1 matching over 7 bases. Trimming at V came to 5 bases and at J to 6 bases, leaving 10 bases not matched to a gene. CDR3 length: 15 residues. In germline, CDR1 is SGHVS, CDR2 FQNEAQ. In DNA form, the CDR3 reads TGTGCCAGCAGCCAAATGACAGGGTTAGGTCAGCCCCAGCATTTT. Translating gives CASSQMTGLGQPQHF.

The V gene is TRBV2, the J gene TRBJ2-1; D remains unclear. V was cut by 8 bases and J by 3 bases, with 5 bases left in between. Germline values: CDR1 SNHLY, CDR2 FYNNEI. The CDR3 runs 11 residues. CDR3 region: CASLYYNEQFF. The CDR3 nucleotides read TGTGCCAGCTTATACTACAATGAGCAGTTCTTC.

The V gene is TRBV5-1, the J gene TRBJ2-3; 7 nucleotides line up with TRBD2. V shed 4 bases, J shed 1 base, and the junction held 9 bases outside the gene matches. CDR1 and CDR2 (germline): SGHRS, YFSETQ. The CDR3 loop spans 16 amino acids. The CDR3 sequence is CASSPGLDGGTDTQYF. CDR3 DNA sequence: TGCGCCAGCAGCCCCGGACTAGATGGCGGCACAGATACGCAGTATTTT.

The sample holds a few counts of this clone. This chain joins TRBV2 and TRBJ1-3, with TRBD1 matching over 9 bases. Germline V gives CDR1 SNHLY, CDR2 FYNNEI. Germline trimming cut 6 bases from V and 2 bases from J; bases unmatched to any gene: 8. There are 16 residues in the CDR3. The CDR3 bases are TGTGCCAGCAGGAACACCGGGACAGGGACTGGAAACACCATATATTTT. It yields the protein CASRNTGTGTGNTIYF.

The chain has TRBV5-6 and TRBJ2-7; TRBD2 matches 8 bases. This CDR3 has 14 residues. Germline V CDR1 and CDR2: SGHDT, YYEEEE. V was pared by 4 bases and J by 4 bases, with 7 bases of the junction left unmatched. CDR3 DNA sequence: TGTGCCAGCAGCAATACCGGGACTAGATACGAGCAGTACTTC. It is translated as CASSNTGTRYEQYF.

The V and J genes are TRBV27 and TRBJ2-7; 12 nucleotides line up with TRBD1. V lost 5 bases and J lost 5; bases outside the gene matches: 7. CDR3 length: 15 amino acids. Germline CDR1 is MNHEY and CDR2 is SMNVEV (reference sequence). CDR3 region: CASSNRDRGLDEQYF. In nucleotides, the CDR3 is TGTGCCAGCAGTAACCGGGACAGGGGGCTCGACGAGCAGTACTTC.

This clone has a single count. This rearrangement joins TRBV29-1 to TRBJ2-7; a possible D gene is TRBD2 (6 bases). Germline V lookup: CDR1 SQVTM, CDR2 ANQGSEA. The V gene lost 3 bases and the J gene lost 5 bases, with 11 bases spanning the gap. This CDR3 has 12 residues. The CDR3 DNA is TGCAGCGTTGAGCGGGATGCGGACGAGCAGTACTTC. Translated, it gives CSVERDADEQYF.

The chain is built from TRBV14 and TRBJ1-1; D is possibly TRBD1 (5 bases). CDR3 length: 19 residues. Germline-derived CDR1 and CDR2 are SGHDN and FVKESK. The V end lost 4 bases, the J end lost 2 bases, and 26 bases lay between the germline ends. The CDR3 region has the DNA TGTGCCAGCAGCCGGAACCGACTCCGGACGGCGGGACCTAACACTGAAGCTTTCTTT. This sequence encodes CASSRNRLRTAGPNTEAFF. The variable domain in full, completed from reference TRBV14 and TRBJ1-1, reads EAGVTQFPSHSVIEKGQTVTLRCDPISGHDNLYWYRRVMGKEIKFLLHFVKESKQDESGMPNNRFLAERTGGTYSTLKVQPAELEDSGVYFCASSRNRLRTAGPNTEAFFGQGTRLTVV.

The chain carries TRBV28 and TRBJ2-1; 13 bases map to TRBD2. This CDR3 contains 18 residues. The V gene's germline CDR1 is MDHEN and CDR2 SYDVKM. Germline trimming cut 5 bases from V and 1 base from J; bases unmatched to any gene: 8. The CDR3 spells CASSQGLAGVFSYNEQFF. CDR3 nucleotides: TGTGCCAGCAGTCAAGGACTAGCGGGAGTATTTTCCTACAATGAGCAGTTCTTC.